One and the same sample provided the 17 T cell receptor beta chains below, sequenced in a study of shared clonotypes between healthy human individuals. Data came from immunoSEQ multiplex PCR; TCRdb stores just in-frame clones and leaves some out. Of about 330,000 clones listed, roughly 70% are singletons. Sequencing used memory CD4+ T cells sorted from blood. Subset given: CD45RA-negative fraction. The receptor source for this set is a man aged 30 to 45 in good health.

The chain employs TRBV6-6 and TRBJ2-3; tentatively, D is TRBD2 (6 bases). V was clipped by 8 bases and J by 1 base, with 13 bases between them. Looked up from germline, CDR1 is MNHNY and CDR2 is SVGAGI (reference sequence). This CDR3 has 14 amino acids. The CDR3 reads CASERRGGTDTQYF. The CDR3 DNA reads as TGTGCCAGCGAGCGGCGCGGGGGCACAGATACGCAGTATTTT.

The chain uses TRBV4-1 and TRBJ1-1; the D is unclear. The germline V gene encodes CDR1 MGHRA and CDR2 YSYEKL. This CDR3 contains 14 residues. V gave up 0 bases and J gave up 3 bases, with 8 bases separating them. The CDR3 here is CASSQERLYTEAFF. The CDR3 region has the DNA TGCGCCAGCAGCCAAGAAAGGCTCTACACTGAAGCTTTCTTT.

Details on this clone: Germline is not matched at one junction end, which may reflect a read error. This chain links TRBV5-4 with TRBJ2-3; TRBD2 matches 9 bases. Germline assignment: CDR1 SGHNT and CDR2 YYREEE (reference sequence). CDR3 length: 15 amino acids. CDR3 bases: TGTGCCAGCAGCTTGGTCGGGACTAGCAAAGATACGCAGTATTTT. This codes for CASSLVGTSKDTQYF.

The V call is TRBV18, the J call TRBJ2-7, with D perhaps TRBD1 (6 bases). The germline V gene encodes CDR1 KGHSH and CDR2 LQKENI. V gave up 5 bases and J gave up 3 bases, with 17 bases separating them. This CDR3 contains 15 residues. CDR3 amino acids: CASSRQATKGYEQYF. CDR3 nucleotides: TGTGCCAGCTCAAGACAGGCAACTAAGGGCTACGAGCAGTACTTC.

The V call is TRBV7-6, the J call TRBJ2-3; the D is unclear. The CDR3 has 14 amino acids. Per germline, CDR1 SGHVS and CDR2 FNYEAQ. V was clipped by 1 base and J by 0 bases, with 5 bases between them. The CDR3 nucleotides are TGTGCCAGCAGCTTAGTGCCTAGCACAGATACGCAGTATTTT. Its protein is CASSLVPSTDTQYF.

The chain combines TRBV11-2 with TRBJ2-2; tentatively, D is TRBD1 (5 bases). The V end was cut by 3 bases, the J end by 3 bases, with 8 bases between. The CDR3 spans 14 residues. Germline V gene sequence: CDR1 SGHAT, CDR2 FQNNGV. The CDR3 DNA sequence: TGTGCCAGCAGCTTGGACATCGACACCGGGGAGCTGTTTTTT. This encodes CASSLDIDTGELFF.

The chain couples TRBV25-1 to TRBJ2-1; no definite D call. The V gene lost 3 bases and the J gene lost 8 bases, with 17 bases spanning the gap. Germline V gene lookup returns CDR1 MGHDK and CDR2 SYGVNS. The CDR3 sequence is 15 residues long. The CDR3 nucleotides read TGTGCCAGCAGTGATCTCCTCAAATATGGCGATGAGCAGTTCTTC. Its translation is CASSDLLKYGDEQFF.

The genes are TRBV7-6 and TRBJ2-1, with 13 bases aligning to TRBD2. CDR3 size: 19 residues. V lost 4 bases to trimming and J lost 1 base; unmatched junction nucleotides: 10. Germline V gives CDR1 SGHVS, CDR2 FNYEAQ. CDR3 DNA sequence: TGTGCCAGCAGCTCAATGTCGACTAGCGGGAGGTGGTCCTACAATGAGCAGTTCTTC. This gives the protein CASSSMSTSGRWSYNEQFF.

A word on this clone: At one end, the junction sequence differs from germline, possibly due to a read error. CDR3 DNA: TGTGCCAGCAGCCCTCGGACTAGCGGAGCCACAGCAATCTTC. Its translation is CASSPRTSGATAIF. J is TRBJ2-1 and V is TRBV7-8; 10 bases are a match to TRBD2. CDR3 length: 14 residues. Germline lookup yields CDR1 SGHVS and CDR2 FQNEAQ. The full variable domain, its missing parts supplied by reference TRBV7-8 and TRBJ2-1, is GAGVSQSPRYKVAKRGQDVALRCDPISGHVSLFWYQQALGQGPEFLTYFQNEAQLDKSGLPSDRFFAERPEGSVSTLKIQRTQQEDSAVYLCASSPRTSGATAIFGPGTRLTVL.

The chain couples TRBV18 to TRBJ2-1; tentative D call: TRBD2 (5 bases). Deletions cut 1 base from V and 3 bases from J, with 10 bases between. Germline CDR1 is KGHSH and CDR2 is LQKENI. CDR3 length equals 15 residues. CDR3 bases: TGTGCCAGCTCACCACTCCCCCGGGGCTACAATGAGCAGTTCTTC. Translated, it gives CASSPLPRGYNEQFF.

This chain uses TRBV28 with TRBJ2-5; no clear D gene. The CDR3 covers 16 residues. The V end lost 1 base, the J end lost 4 bases, and 16 bases lay between the germline ends. Per the germline V gene, CDR1 is MDHEN and CDR2 is SYDVKM. The CDR3 here is CASSLLELGFGETQYF. CDR3 DNA sequence: TGTGCCAGCAGTTTATTAGAGCTAGGCTTTGGAGAGACCCAGTACTTC.

V usage is TRBV7-8 and J usage is TRBJ1-3; 7 positions agree with TRBD1. This CDR3 has 13 amino acids. The J segment lost 9 bases and the V segment lost 1 base, leaving 3 bases of the junction unmatched. Germline loops: CDR1 SGHVS, CDR2 FQNEAQ. The CDR3 loop reads CASSLGQGGTIYF. In DNA, the CDR3 is TGTGCCAGCAGCTTAGGACAGGGTGGCACCATATATTTT.

This clone has just a few counts. The gene calls are TRBV6-6 and TRBJ2-5; D uncertain. The CDR3 totals 11 residues. Germline V gene lookup returns CDR1 MNHNY and CDR2 SVGAGI (reference sequence). V was cut by 5 bases and J by 1 base, with 2 bases left in between. The DNA of the CDR3 is TGTGCCAGCAGTCGCCAAGAGACCCAGTACTTC. Protein: CASSRQETQYF.

The chain recombines TRBV28 with TRBJ2-2; 9 bases match TRBD2. V lost 10 bases and J lost 6; bases outside the gene matches: 30. Germline lookup yields CDR1 MDHEN and CDR2 SYDVKM. The CDR3 is made up of 21 amino acids. CDR3 in DNA: TGTGCCACTTGGGCCCCCCCGGGGCTAGCGGGACCAATTCGAAGGGCCGGGGAGCTGTTTTTT. Its translation is CATWAPPGLAGPIRRAGELFF.

The gene calls are TRBV7-9 and TRBJ2-3; perhaps TRBD1 as D (6 bases). This CDR3 has 15 residues. Germline CDR1 reads SEHNR; CDR2 reads FQNEAQ (reference sequence). The germline V and J ends were trimmed by 5 bases and 2 bases, with 14 bases remaining between them. CDR3 nucleotides: TGTGCCAGCAGCCTTGGACAGTACCCCACAGATACGCAGTATTTT. Translation gives CASSLGQYPTDTQYF. The variable domain in full, completed from reference TRBV7-9 and TRBJ2-3, reads DTGVSQNPRHKITKRGQNVTFRCDPISEHNRLYWYRQTLGQGPEFLTYFQNEAQLEKSRLLSDRFSAERPKGSFSTLEIQRTEQGDSAMYLCASSLGQYPTDTQYFGPGTRLTVL.

The rearrangement uses TRBV11-2 and TRBJ1-1; possibly TRBD1 for D (6 bases). V lost 5 bases, J lost 0 bases, and 13 bases lay in between. The CDR3 totals 15 residues. Looked up from germline, CDR1 is SGHAT and CDR2 is FQNNGV. This chain's CDR3 is CASSPLGAMNTEAFF. In DNA form, the CDR3 reads TGTGCCAGCAGCCCGTTGGGGGCCATGAACACTGAAGCTTTCTTT.

The CDR3 sequence: CASSVSAGGSYEQYF. In DNA form, the CDR3 reads TGTGCCAGCAGCGTATCAGCGGGAGGGTCTTACGAGCAGTACTTC. The chain recombines TRBV9 with TRBJ2-7; 10 bases align to TRBD2. From germline, CDR1 is SGDLS and CDR2 YYNGEE. V gave up 1 base and J gave up 4 bases; unmatched junction bases: 5. The CDR3 is made up of 15 amino acids.